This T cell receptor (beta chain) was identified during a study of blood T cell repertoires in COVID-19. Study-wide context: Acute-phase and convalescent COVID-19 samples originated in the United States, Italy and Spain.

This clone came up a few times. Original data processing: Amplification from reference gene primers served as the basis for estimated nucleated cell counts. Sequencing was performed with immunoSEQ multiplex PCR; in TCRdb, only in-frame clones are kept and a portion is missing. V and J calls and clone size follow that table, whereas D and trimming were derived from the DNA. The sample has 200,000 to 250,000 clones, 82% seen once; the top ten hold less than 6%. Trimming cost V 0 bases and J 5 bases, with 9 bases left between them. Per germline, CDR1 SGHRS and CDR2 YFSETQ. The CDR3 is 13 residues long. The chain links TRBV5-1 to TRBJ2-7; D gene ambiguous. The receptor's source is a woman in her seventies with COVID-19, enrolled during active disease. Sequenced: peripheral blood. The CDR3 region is CASSLARPDEQYF. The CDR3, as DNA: TGCGCCAGCAGCTTGGCGAGGCCTGACGAGCAGTACTTC.